What follows are 18 T cell receptor beta chains derived from one specimen sequenced in a study of tumor-infiltrating lymphocytes in primary liver carcinoma. A constant-region primer served to make TCR beta cDNA from approximately 490 ng total RNA. Generation of the TCR beta libraries relied on three nested multiplex PCR rounds using slightly modified ARM-PCR. Rounds one and two of PCR, each of 10 cycles, were primed with TRBV1-TRBV30 forward primers and a C-beta reverse primer. TCRdb ran MiXCR on the multiplex PCR reads and lists one entry per CDR3 protein. The data contain about 74,000 distinct CDR3 sequences, 55% to 75% of them singletons. It was from around 20-30 mg of unsorted bulk tissue that RNA and DNA were co-extracted. The sample was liver tumor tissue from sampling region 4. Stated subset: tumor region T4, right-lateral pole. The origin of the receptors is a middle-aged man with primary liver carcinoma and hepatitis B virus infection.

About this clonotype: The conserved phenylalanine or tryptophan normally closing the CDR3 is absent here, so this likely arose from a read error. The chain uses TRBV28 and TRBJ1-2; no reliable D call. This CDR3 comprises 15 residues. V was pared by 5 bases and J by 8 bases, with 21 bases between. Germline assignment: CDR1 MDHEN and CDR2 SYDVKM. CDR3 region: CASSNREGAHEGYTS. CDR3 nucleotides: TGTGCCAGCAGTAATAGGGAGGGCGCCCACGAGGGCTACACCTCC.

Of note for this clonotype: It may be a read error: a sequence one base away is much more abundant. CDR3 bases: TGTGCCAGCACTTTACCGGGTACTAGCAATCAGCCCCAGCATTTT. It specifies CASTLPGTSNQPQHF. The genes are TRBV28 and TRBJ1-5; D is unclear. The germline V gene encodes CDR1 MDHEN and CDR2 SYDVKM. The CDR3 is 15 residues long. The variable domain in full, completed from reference TRBV28 and TRBJ1-5, reads DVKVTQSSRYLVKRTGEKVFLECVQDMDHENMFWYRQDPGLGLRLIYFSYDVKMKEKGDIPEGYSVSREKKERFSLILESASTNQTSMYLCASTLPGTSNQPQHFGDGTRLSIL.

This clonotype appeared a single time. V gene TRBV19 combines with J gene TRBJ2-7; no reliable D call. The CDR3 is 15 amino acids. The germline V gene has CDR1 LNHDA and CDR2 SQIVND (reference sequence). Trimming stripped 7 bases from V and 1 base from J, with 17 bases between. The CDR3 loop reads CASTPDGYRSYEQYF. DNA for the CDR3: TGTGCCAGTACCCCAGATGGATACCGTTCCTACGAGCAGTACTTC.

This clonotype has a handful of counts. The rearrangement uses TRBV28 and TRBJ2-6; D is undetermined. This CDR3 contains 16 residues. Trimming took off 7 bases at V and 7 bases at J, with 20 bases between the two ends. The germline CDR1 and CDR2 sequences are MDHEN and SYDVKM. The DNA for the CDR3 is TGTGCCAGCAAAGAGCTAGACGTGGTCGGAGCCAACGTCCTGACTTTC. Residues: CASKELDVVGANVLTF.

Regarding this clonotype: The CDR3 does not end in the conserved phenylalanine or tryptophan, so this is likely a read error. V and J are TRBV28 and TRBJ2-5; 10 bases are shared with TRBD2. Per germline, CDR1 MDHEN and CDR2 SYDVKM. The ends lost 4 bases at V and 1 base at J; junction bases unmatched: 9. The CDR3 loop spans 17 amino acids. The CDR3 protein is CASSSISSGGSQETQYS. CDR3 coding DNA: TGTGCCAGCAGTTCCATTTCTAGCGGGGGCTCCCAAGAGACCCAGTACTCC.

In regard to this clonotype: The junction departs from the called germline gene at one end, perhaps through a read error. The rearrangement links TRBV10-3 to TRBJ2-2; tentatively, D is TRBD1 (5 bases). The germline gives CDR1 ENHRY, CDR2 SYGVKD. The CDR3 is 15 amino acids. CDR3: CAISVKGPDTGELFF. The CDR3 region has the DNA TGTGCCATTAGTGTTAAGGGGCCGGACACCGGGGAGCTGTTTTTT.

Relative to its sample, this clonotype is large (0.1 to 1%). This chain connects TRBV11-2 to TRBJ2-3; D is ambiguous. The V and J ends lost 5 bases and 4 bases respectively, with 13 bases between them. CDR1 is SGHAT and CDR2 is FQNNGV in the germline V gene. The CDR3 contains 14 residues. The chain's CDR3 is CASSPGSPSDTQYF. As DNA, the CDR3 is TGTGCCAGCAGCCCGGGCTCCCCGTCAGATACGCAGTATTTT.

This clonotype was picked up many times. This sequence joins TRBV5-4 and TRBJ2-3, with 12 bases that match TRBD1. Per the germline V gene, CDR1 is SGHNT and CDR2 is YYREEE (reference sequence). CDR3 length: 15 residues. The V gene end was trimmed by 4 bases and the J gene end by 5 bases; junction bases not matched to a gene: 5. DNA for the CDR3: TGTGCCAGCAGCCCGGGACAGGGGGCAGTAGATACGCAGTATTTT. Encoded protein: CASSPGQGAVDTQYF.

This clonotype was found once. A read error may account for a junction end that differs from germline. V usage is TRBV11-2 and J usage is TRBJ2-2; 9 nucleotides align to TRBD1. CDR1 is SGHAT and CDR2 is FQNNGV in the germline V gene. This CDR3 is 17 amino acids long. As DNA, the CDR3 is TGTGCCAGGAGCTCTAATCGGGACAGGGTCGGCACCGGGGAGCTGTTTTTT. Protein product: CARSSNRDRVGTGELFF.

Regarding this clonotype: A read error may produce the germline difference seen at one junction end. This chain links TRBV12-3 or TRBV12-4 with TRBJ2-1; either TRBD1 or TRBD2 may supply D (5 bases each). This CDR3 region has 16 residues. The CDR3 loop is CASRPYPGPADNEQFF. As DNA, the CDR3 is TGTGCTAGCAGGCCTTACCCGGGACCAGCCGATAATGAGCAGTTCTTC.

In the case of this clonotype: This may stem from a read error, because a much larger clone lies one nucleotide away. The chain has TRBV19 and TRBJ1-5; D unclear. The V and J ends lost 3 bases and 8 bases respectively, with 14 bases between them. This CDR3 region has 14 residues. Germline assignment: CDR1 LNHDA and CDR2 SQIVND (reference sequence). CDR3 in amino acids: CASSMTGVGEPQHF. CDR3 bases: TGTGCCAGTAGTATGACCGGAGTTGGGGAGCCCCAGCATTTT.

The chain combines TRBV7-9 with TRBJ2-6; no definite D call. CDR1 and CDR2 (germline): SEHNR, FQNEAQ (reference sequence). Deletions cut 9 bases from V and 0 bases from J, with 12 bases between. The CDR3 length is 15 residues. The CDR3 DNA reads TGTGCCAGTACCTGGGAAGACTCTGGGGCCAACGTCCTGACTTTC. Encoded protein: CASTWEDSGANVLTF.

Concerning this clonotype itself: Because it lacks the conserved phenylalanine or tryptophan at the end, this CDR3 is likely a read error. This sequence joins TRBV11-2 and TRBJ2-3, with D perhaps matching TRBD2 (6 bases). This CDR3 contains 14 residues. CDR1 SGHAT and CDR2 FQNNGV come from the germline V gene. This CDR3 reads CAGGAREPADTQYL. The CDR3 DNA sequence: TGTGCTGGAGGGGCACGGGAGCCTGCAGATACGCAGTATTTA.

The chain recombines TRBV7-3 with TRBJ2-5, with 7 bases identical to TRBD1. Germline-derived CDR1 and CDR2 are SGHTA and FQGTGA. The length of the CDR3 is 13 residues. The trim removed 8 bases at V and 7 bases at J, leaving 10 bases unmatched. DNA of the CDR3: TGTGCCAGCGCATTAGGGGGCGAGGGGACCCAGTACTTC. Protein product: CASALGGEGTQYF.

In regard to this clonotype: Its ends do not fully match the called genes, so a read error is possible. V and J are TRBV2 and TRBJ1-1; 8 bases map to TRBD1. The germline gives CDR1 SNHLY, CDR2 FYNNEI. The CDR3 runs 14 residues. The CDR3 region has the DNA TGTGCCGGCAGTGATCGCAGGGGGCGATCTGAAGCTTTCTTT. This codes for CAGSDRRGRSEAFF.

In the case of this clonotype: The CDR3 ends on some other residue instead of the conserved phenylalanine or tryptophan, so this is likely a read error. The chain recombines TRBV4-1 with TRBJ1-3; TRBD1 is a possible D gene (6 bases). V was trimmed by 0 bases and J by 1 base, leaving 19 bases between them. Germline-derived CDR1 and CDR2 are MGHRA and YSYEKL. The CDR3 contains 19 residues. This CDR3 reads CASSQDVWEGGRSGNTIYS. DNA of the CDR3: TGCGCCAGCAGCCAAGATGTCTGGGAAGGGGGGAGGTCTGGAAACACCATATATTCT.

A note on this clonotype: At one end the junction does not follow the germline gene, possibly because of a read error. The rearrangement uses TRBV11-2 and TRBJ2-3, with unresolved D. Germline V gene lookup returns CDR1 SGHAT and CDR2 FQNNGV. The CDR3 contains 13 residues. CDR3 bases: TGTGACAGCAGAAAAACCGGGTCGGATACGCAGTATTTC. This codes for CDSRKTGSDTQYF.

This sequence joins TRBV6-1 and TRBJ2-5, with D possibly matching TRBD1 (5 bases). This CDR3 comprises 13 residues. Germline-derived CDR1 and CDR2 are MNHNS and SASEGT. The germline V and J ends were trimmed by 4 bases and 4 bases, with 10 bases remaining between them. CDR3 region: CASSVRGAETQYF. CDR3 in DNA: TGTGCCAGCAGTGTAAGGGGTGCAGAGACCCAGTACTTC.